Described below is a single TCR beta chain sequence and its context. The record originates from a study of T-cell reconstitution after alpha-beta-depleted transplantation in children. TCRbeta library preparation incorporated unique molecular identifiers. TCRdb redid the calling of the PCR reads with MiXCR, one entry per CDR3 protein. The table has 440,000 or so distinct CDR3 sequences, 11% seen once. V was pared by 0 bases and J by 4 bases, with 17 bases between. Germline V gene lookup returns CDR1 SGHRS and CDR2 YFSETQ. The CDR3 runs 16 residues. This sequence was found in a human donor who donated a stem cell graft to a child with acute myeloid leukemia. The sample here was PBMCs from the stem cell graft donor, taken from the stem cell graft. The rearrangement uses TRBV5-1 and TRBJ2-7; D is unresolved. For the CDR3, the DNA is TGCGCCAGCAGCTTGGCAATACGCAGTTCAGGATACGAGCAGTACTTC. It yields the protein CASSLAIRSSGYEQYF.